These 23 T cell receptor beta chains originate from one sample sequenced in a study of T cells expressing NK-cell markers. Following a re-call of the 5' RACE reads, TCRdb has one entry per CDR3 protein and lacks DNA. This sample's table has about 380,000 distinct CDR3 sequences. Material for sequencing was blood T cells: a sorted CD56 or NKG2C T cell subset, CD4+ or CD8+ T cells, or bulk PBMC T cells (not recorded which). The receptors shown here come from a man aged 18-69 years in good health.

V is TRBV5-1 and J is TRBJ2-2; the TRBD2 assignment by TCRdb is unverifiable without DNA. This CDR3 is built from 17 residues. The germline gives CDR1 SGHRS, CDR2 YFSETQ. CDR3: CASSLVSRAQNTGELFF.

This CDR3 is CASSQTQGGTYEQYF. The genes are TRBV7-6 and TRBJ2-7; TCRdb's D call of TRBD1 is untestable without DNA. Looked up from germline, CDR1 is SGHVS and CDR2 is FNYEAQ. The CDR3 has 15 amino acids.

The V call is TRBV11-2, the J call TRBJ2-1; TCRdb picks TRBD1, but there is no DNA to check that call. The CDR3 is 15 residues long. Germline-derived CDR1 and CDR2 are SGHAT and FQNNGV. This chain's CDR3 is CASSTRTLSYNEQFF.

V usage is TRBV5-1 and J usage is TRBJ2-2; TCRdb selects TRBD1, and the lack of DNA leaves this call unchecked. This CDR3 has 15 residues. Per germline, CDR1 SGHRS and CDR2 YFSETQ. Here the CDR3 reads CASSLRGQGTGELFF.

The chain has TRBV11-2 and TRBJ2-3; the D gene TCRdb calls, TRBD2, cannot be checked with no DNA. Germline values: CDR1 SGHAT, CDR2 FQNNGV. The CDR3 totals 18 residues. This chain's CDR3 is CASSDRGELAGIADTQYF.

The chain employs TRBV2 and TRBJ2-1; TCRdb returns TRBD1, unconfirmable since there is no DNA. The CDR3 spans 17 residues. Germline V gene sequence: CDR1 SNHLY, CDR2 FYNNEI. The CDR3 protein is CASSVQGFAGQYNEQFF.

This rearrangement joins TRBV12-3 or TRBV12-4 to TRBJ2-4; the TCRdb call, TRBD2, lacks DNA for checking. There are 14 residues in the CDR3. CDR3 protein: CASSLGTSGTIQYF.

The genes are TRBV12-3 or TRBV12-4 and TRBJ1-5; TCRdb selects TRBD1, and the lack of DNA leaves this call unchecked. The CDR3 is 15 residues long. The CDR3 here is CASSSRQGEAQPQHF.

The rearrangement uses TRBV6-2 or TRBV6-3 and TRBJ2-7; the D gene TCRdb calls, TRBD1, cannot be checked with no DNA. The CDR3 totals 13 residues. CDR1 is MNHEY and CDR2 is SVGEGT in the germline V gene. The CDR3 protein is CASNRGLTYEQYF.

V and J are TRBV3-1 and TRBJ2-5; absent DNA, TCRdb's TRBD1 call cannot be checked. The germline V gene encodes CDR1 LGHDT and CDR2 YNNKEL (reference sequence). There are 14 residues in the CDR3. This CDR3 reads CASRRTGNQETQYF.

The chain links TRBV12-3 or TRBV12-4 to TRBJ1-2; checking the TCRdb D call of TRBD1 is not possible without DNA. The CDR3 extends over 15 amino acids. This CDR3 is CASIRDRGSTYGYTF.

The chain employs TRBV28 and TRBJ2-7; TCRdb outputs TRBD1, but without DNA this stays unchecked. In germline, CDR1 is MDHEN, CDR2 SYDVKM. This CDR3 comprises 15 residues. The CDR3 is CASSFLQGRNYEQYF. Variable domain in full (rest from reference TRBV28 and TRBJ2-7): DVKVTQSSRYLVKRTGEKVFLECVQDMDHENMFWYRQDPGLGLRLIYFSYDVKMKEKGDIPEGYSVSREKKERFSLILESASTNQTSMYLCASSFLQGRNYEQYFGPGTRLTVT.

The chain is built from TRBV20-1 and TRBJ2-3. CDR1 is DFQATT, CDR2 SNEGSKA, per germline (reference sequence). This CDR3 region has 15 residues. CDR3 protein: CSASPMKMPTDTQYF.

The chain joins TRBV7-2 to TRBJ2-2; with no DNA, the TCRdb D assignment of TRBD2 cannot be verified. The CDR3 spans 16 residues. Germline CDR1 and CDR2: SGHTA and FQGNSA. CDR3 protein: CASTPTGLVDGGELFF.

V gene TRBV5-1 combines with J gene TRBJ1-3. Germline CDR1 SGHRS, CDR2 YFSETQ. CDR3 length: 14 amino acids. The CDR3 sequence: CASSVSPRGNTIYF.

This chain uses TRBV6-5 with TRBJ2-1; with no DNA, the TCRdb D assignment of TRBD2 cannot be verified. Per the germline V gene, CDR1 is MNHEY and CDR2 is SVGAGI. The CDR3 covers 14 residues. The chain's CDR3 is CASSFGTSKNEQFF.

The chain employs TRBV28 and TRBJ1-1. Germline V gene lookup returns CDR1 MDHEN and CDR2 SYDVKM. The CDR3 has 15 residues. The CDR3 spells CASTLRGPLATEAFF.

The chain has TRBV18 and TRBJ2-2. The CDR3 loop spans 15 amino acids. Germline V CDR1 and CDR2: KGHSH, LQKENI. CDR3 loop: CASSSNSNGAGELFF.

The chain carries TRBV11-1 and TRBJ2-2; TCRdb reports TRBD1, a call that lacks DNA to check it against. Germline V gene lookup returns CDR1 SGHAT and CDR2 FQDESV (reference sequence). The CDR3 sequence is 20 residues long. The CDR3 region is CASSYGQNGVASANTGELFF.

V usage is TRBV7-2 and J usage is TRBJ2-3. Germline CDR1 is SGHTA and CDR2 is FQGNSA. CDR3 length: 14 amino acids. The CDR3 loop is CASRGYVIADTQYF.

The chain combines TRBV24-1 with TRBJ2-5; TCRdb reports TRBD1, a call that lacks DNA to check it against. The CDR3 loop spans 13 amino acids. Germline assignment: CDR1 KGHDR and CDR2 SFDVKD. CDR3 sequence: CATSGAGQETQYF.

This chain uses TRBV5-5 with TRBJ2-3. CDR3 length: 15 residues. Germline-derived CDR1 and CDR2 are SGHKS and YYEKEE (reference sequence). CDR3 in amino acids: CASSFRNPTTDTQYF.

This chain links TRBV7-3 with TRBJ2-5; the TRBD2 assignment by TCRdb is unverifiable without DNA. This CDR3 spans 16 amino acids. Germline assignment: CDR1 SGHTA and CDR2 FQGTGA. This CDR3 reads CASSPGLTAYQETQYF.